Listed here are 21 T cell receptor beta chains from one sample, sequenced in a study of blood T cell repertoires in COVID-19 (dated by TCRdb to 2019 to 2021). The method behind the library was the immunoSEQ multiplex PCR assay. TCRdb took over this immuneACCESS table, retaining in-frame rearrangements with V and J assigned. Such tables are incomplete; in checked studies, under half of the missing clones stem from an unresolved V gene, and the remainder is unexplained. The table for this sample lists a few hundred thousand clones; about 90% of them were counted only once. 2% to 2.5% of the sample comes from the top ten. Sequencing was done on a sample of peripheral blood. The receptors were gathered from a woman aged 60-70 years with COVID-19, enrolled during active disease.

This clone was recorded only once. The sample contains more than one DNA sequence encoding this CDR3. The V and J genes are TRBV19 and TRBJ1-5, with TRBD1 identical over 8 bases. The CDR3 covers 13 residues. Germline V gene data show CDR1 as LNHDA and CDR2 as SQIVND (reference sequence). V shed 3 bases, J shed 5 bases, and the junction held 0 bases outside the gene matches. CDR3 DNA sequence: TGTGCCAGTAGTATGGACAGGGATCAGCCCCAGCATTTT. Translating gives CASSMDRDQPQHF. The full variable domain, rest sourced from reference TRBV19 and TRBJ1-5, is DGGITQSPKYLFRKEGQNVTLSCEQNLNHDAMYWYRQDPGQGLRLIYYSQIVNDFQKGDIAEGYSVSREKKESFPLTVTSAQKNPTAFYLCASSMDRDQPQHFGDGTRLSIL.

The chain is built from TRBV2 and TRBJ1-1, with a weak D call TRBD1 (6 bases). This CDR3 is 14 amino acids long. Germline V gene lookup returns CDR1 SNHLY and CDR2 FYNNEI. V gave up 7 bases and J gave up 2 bases, with 14 bases separating them. CDR3 in amino acids: CASIIRTANTEAFF. The DNA for the CDR3 is TGTGCCAGCATTATACGGACAGCCAACACTGAAGCTTTCTTT.

The CDR3 nucleotides are TGTGCCAGCAGCTTAGAGGGGTATAGAACTGAAGCTTTCTTT. Translating gives CASSLEGYRTEAFF. The chain uses TRBV7-9 and TRBJ1-1, with D perhaps TRBD1 (5 bases). The V and J ends lost 1 base and 5 bases respectively, with 11 bases between them. The CDR3 spans 14 residues. Germline CDR1 reads SEHNR; CDR2 reads FQNEAQ (reference sequence).

V is TRBV4-1 and J is TRBJ2-2; 8 positions agree with TRBD2. Germline CDR1 reads MGHRA; CDR2 reads YSYEKL. The CDR3 is made up of 16 amino acids. J was trimmed by 3 bases and V by 3 bases; bases with no gene match: 6. Here the CDR3 DNA reads TGCGCCAGCAGCCATGGAGCGGGGGCCTACACCGGGGAGCTGTTTTTT. This gives the protein CASSHGAGAYTGELFF.

The chain couples TRBV7-2 to TRBJ1-1; 9 nucleotides align to TRBD1. The trim removed 1 base at V and 4 bases at J, leaving 4 bases unmatched. The CDR3 has 15 residues. CDR1 is SGHTA, CDR2 FQGNSA, per germline. CDR3 nucleotides: TGTGCCAGCAGCTTAGTTGGACAGGGGTCCACTGAAGCTTTCTTT. Protein product: CASSLVGQGSTEAFF.

The chain is built from TRBV18 and TRBJ1-1; TRBD1 agrees at 7 bases. V was clipped by 2 bases and J by 2 bases; unmatched bases: 14. The CDR3 sequence is 18 residues long. Germline assignment: CDR1 KGHSH and CDR2 LQKENI. CDR3 DNA sequence: TGTGCCAGCTCACCAAACATCGGTGGACAAGGGGGCAACACTGAAGCTTTCTTT. This sequence encodes CASSPNIGGQGGNTEAFF.

This chain uses TRBV5-8 with TRBJ2-1; 10 positions match TRBD1. CDR1 and CDR2 (germline): SGHTS, YDEGEE. After removal of 1 base from V and 5 bases from J, the junction contained 9 bases not matched to a gene. The CDR3 is 17 amino acids. In DNA form, the CDR3 reads TGTGCCAGCAGCTTGTCCGAAGGGGACAGGGGCCACAATGAGCAGTTCTTC. Encoded protein: CASSLSEGDRGHNEQFF.

The V and J genes are TRBV5-6 and TRBJ1-1; 9 bases align to TRBD1. Trimming removed 5 bases from V and 3 bases from J; junction bases left unmatched: 2. The CDR3 has 13 amino acids. Germline V gene sequence: CDR1 SGHDT, CDR2 YYEEEE. The CDR3 DNA sequence: TGTGCCAGCAGGAGGACAGGGGACACTGAAGCTTTCTTT. Protein product: CASRRTGDTEAFF.

The chain has TRBV5-1 and TRBJ1-1, with D possibly matching TRBD1 (5 bases). V lost 4 bases and J lost 2, with 18 bases in between. CDR3 length equals 16 residues. Per germline, CDR1 SGHRS and CDR2 YFSETQ. DNA for the CDR3: TGCGCCAGCAGCCGAGAGGGAGGGGTGGGAAACACTGAAGCTTTCTTT. Residues: CASSREGGVGNTEAFF.

The chain employs TRBV6-2 or TRBV6-3 and TRBJ1-2; D is possibly TRBD1 (6 bases). CDR3 length: 15 residues. Germline CDR1 and CDR2: MNHEY and SVGEGT. The V and J ends lost 6 bases and 8 bases respectively, with 22 bases between them. The CDR3 loop is CASSRDPRQAYGYTF. In DNA form, the CDR3 reads TGTGCCAGCAGCCGAGATCCTAGACAGGCGTACGGCTACACCTTC.

This clone was detected once. The CDR3 sequence: CASRGRGAPYEQYF. CDR3 in DNA: TGTGCCAGCCGGGGGCGGGGGGCCCCCTACGAGCAGTACTTC. The chain combines TRBV6-5 with TRBJ2-7, with 8 bases aligning to TRBD2. Germline V lookup: CDR1 MNHEY, CDR2 SVGAGI. Trimming cost V 8 bases and J 2 bases; bases outside gene matches: 8. This CDR3 has 14 residues.

The genes are TRBV5-4 and TRBJ2-3; the D gene is possibly TRBD2 (7 bases). The CDR3 is 18 amino acids. The germline CDR1 and CDR2 sequences are SGHNT and YYREEE (reference sequence). V was shortened by 4 bases and J by 3 bases, with 24 bases between the two germline ends. In DNA form, the CDR3 reads TGTGCCAGCAGCAGTCGAGGGGGGGCGCGTATCATAACAGATACGCAGTATTTT. It codes for CASSSRGGARIITDTQYF.

The chain carries TRBV7-2 and TRBJ1-6, with D unresolved. Trimming took off 1 base at V and 6 bases at J, with 7 bases between the two ends. The CDR3 contains 14 residues. CDR1 SGHTA and CDR2 FQGNSA come from the germline V gene. The CDR3 DNA reads TGTGCCAGCAGCTTAGACCCCGGTAATTCACCCCTCCACTTT. Translating gives CASSLDPGNSPLHF. The full variable domain, its missing parts supplied by reference TRBV7-2 and TRBJ1-6, is GAGVSQSPSNKVTEKGKDVELRCDPISGHTALYWYRQSLGQGLEFLIYFQGNSAPDKSGLPSDRFSAERTGGSVSTLTIQRTQQEDSAVYLCASSLDPGNSPLHFGNGTRLTVT.

This chain connects TRBV9 to TRBJ1-2, with TRBD1 matching over 8 bases. There are 15 residues in the CDR3. Germline CDR1 reads SGDLS; CDR2 reads YYNGEE. V trimming: 5 bases; J trimming: 2 bases; junction bases outside the gene matches: 8. The CDR3 sequence is CASRGTGGLNYGYTF. Written as DNA, the CDR3 is TGTGCCAGCAGAGGAACAGGGGGGCTGAACTATGGCTACACCTTC.

The rearrangement uses TRBV5-1 and TRBJ1-2; 10 nucleotides align to TRBD1. With V trimmed by 0 bases and J by 5 bases, 10 bases remained unmatched. CDR3 length equals 17 residues. The germline V gene encodes CDR1 SGHRS and CDR2 YFSETQ. Here the CDR3 DNA reads TGCGCCAGCAGCTTGGCGGTCGACAGGGGGCAGGAGTATGGCTACACCTTC. Its translation: CASSLAVDRGQEYGYTF.

This chain links TRBV6-2 or TRBV6-3 with TRBJ2-7; the match to TRBD1 covers 8 bases. J gave up 3 bases and V 7 bases, and 8 bases lay outside the gene matches. Germline V lookup: CDR1 MNHEY, CDR2 SVGEGT. The CDR3 sequence is 14 residues long. In DNA, the CDR3 is TGTGCCAGCAACCCCGGGACAGGCATCTACGAGCAGTACTTC. Residues: CASNPGTGIYEQYF.

The table lists this clone with a few counts. The chain joins TRBV7-9 to TRBJ1-1, with D tentatively TRBD1 (5 bases). Between the trimmed V and J ends, which lost 3 bases and 7 bases, there was a span of 9 bases. This CDR3 contains 12 residues. The germline V gene has CDR1 SEHNR and CDR2 FQNEAQ (reference sequence). CDR3 nucleotides: TGTGCCAGCAGCTTGCTGACAGATGAAGCTTTCTTT. Protein product: CASSLLTDEAFF.

The rearrangement joins TRBV7-2 to TRBJ2-3; 11 bases are shared with TRBD1. CDR1 is SGHTA and CDR2 is FQGNSA in the germline V gene. The CDR3 spans 15 residues. The junction had 9 bases not matched to a gene; V was cut back by 5 bases and J by 8 bases. The CDR3 DNA sequence: TGTGCCAGCAGCCCAACCGGGACAGGGGGTGGTACGCAGTATTTT. Translated, it gives CASSPTGTGGGTQYF.

DNA of the CDR3: TGTGCCAGCAGCCTCGGGAATTCACCCCTCCACTTT. Its translation: CASSLGNSPLHF. This chain links TRBV7-3 with TRBJ1-6, with D unresolved. The V gene's germline CDR1 is SGHTA and CDR2 FQGTGA. V gave up 5 bases and J gave up 7 bases, with 6 bases separating them. This CDR3 spans 12 amino acids.

The V call is TRBV27, the J call TRBJ1-2; D is possibly TRBD1 (5 bases). The CDR3 has 14 residues. V was pared by 6 bases and J by 0 bases, with 11 bases between. The germline V gene encodes CDR1 MNHEY and CDR2 SMNVEV (reference sequence). The CDR3 coding sequence is TGTGCCAGCAGCCATTCGACAGCTAACTATGGCTACACCTTC. Protein product: CASSHSTANYGYTF.

This CDR3 is CASGFTSGERGGSFYNEQFF. CDR3 nucleotides: TGTGCCAGCGGCTTCACTAGCGGGGAGCGAGGAGGGTCTTTCTACAATGAGCAGTTCTTC. V is TRBV12-1 and J is TRBJ2-1; TRBD2, the table's D call, was not compared with the DNA. TRBV12-1 is deemed a pseudogene. The CDR3 runs 20 residues.